The 10 T cell receptor beta chains below all came from one sample that was sequenced in a study of blood T cell repertoires in COVID-19. Clones were read by immunoSEQ multiplex PCR, and TCRdb kept only the in-frame ones, dropping some. The profile shows around 300,000 clones, roughly 90% of them singletons. The sequenced sample consisted of PBMCs or T cells enriched from blood (not recorded which). The receptors derive from an older woman who had recovered from COVID-19.

The V and J genes are TRBV7-2 and TRBJ1-5; D is ambiguous. The ends were cut back, 3 bases at V and 11 bases at J, with 11 bases in the middle. The CDR3 has 12 residues. CDR1 is SGHTA, CDR2 FQGNSA, per germline. This CDR3 is CASSFRTGTQHF. CDR3 in DNA: TGTGCCAGCAGCTTTAGGACGGGAACCCAGCATTTT.

This chain joins TRBV6-5 and TRBJ2-7; possibly TRBD2 for D (6 bases). V was pared by 0 bases and J by 0 bases, with 9 bases between. The germline gives CDR1 MNHEY, CDR2 SVGAGI. The CDR3 has 15 amino acids. CDR3 in DNA: TGTGCCAGCAGTTACTCTAGCGGATACTCCTACGAGCAGTACTTC. Residues: CASSYSSGYSYEQYF.

This clone was counted only a few times. This rearrangement joins TRBV10-3 to TRBJ2-7; no clear D gene. V was clipped by 2 bases and J by 3 bases, with 8 bases between them. Looked up from germline, CDR1 is ENHRY and CDR2 is SYGVKD. The CDR3 length is 13 residues. The CDR3 DNA is TGTGCCATCAGTGAGCGGGTAGGCTACGAGCAGTACTTC. It specifies CAISERVGYEQYF.

This CDR3 reads CASSDSPTYEQYF. The CDR3 DNA sequence: TGCGCCAGCAGCGACTCCCCCACCTACGAGCAGTACTTC. The chain has TRBV10-2 and TRBJ2-7; D is uncertain. CDR1 and CDR2 from the germline V gene are WSHSY and SAAADI. V was cut by 6 bases and J by 2 bases, with 11 bases left in between. The CDR3 spans 13 residues.

DNA for the CDR3: TGTGCCAGTAGTATCCGCCGGGAGCCGACCGAGACCCAGTACTTC. Amino acid sequence: CASSIRREPTETQYF. The chain combines TRBV19 with TRBJ2-5; D is possibly TRBD2 (6 bases). Trimming took 3 bases from V and 5 from J, leaving 16 bases between them. The CDR3 is 15 amino acids. Germline V CDR1 and CDR2: LNHDA, SQIVND (reference sequence).

This clone showed up just once. The chain links TRBV28 to TRBJ2-7; 7 bases are shared with TRBD1. V dropped 7 bases and J dropped 7; count of bases not matched to a gene: 7. CDR3 length: 12 residues. The germline V gene encodes CDR1 MDHEN and CDR2 SYDVKM. The CDR3 reads CASTRGQSEQYF. Written as DNA, the CDR3 is TGTGCCAGCACCAGGGGACAGTCTGAGCAGTACTTC.

The chain recombines TRBV7-9 with TRBJ2-7, with D uncertain. V lost 10 bases and J 3 bases, leaving 13 bases between the germline ends. The CDR3 covers 12 residues. Germline lookup yields CDR1 SEHNR and CDR2 FQNEAQ (reference sequence). CDR3 sequence reads: CAIITDYYEQYF. Here the CDR3 DNA reads TGTGCCATCATTACAGATTACTACGAGCAGTACTTC.

The genes are TRBV29-1 and TRBJ2-7; 9 bases map to TRBD1. The germline V gene has CDR1 SQVTM and CDR2 ANQGSEA. V shed 2 bases, J shed 6 bases, and the junction held 11 bases outside the gene matches. The CDR3 loop spans 15 amino acids. The CDR3 is CSVERGTGRLGEQYF. CDR3 DNA sequence: TGCAGCGTTGAAAGGGGGACAGGGCGTTTAGGCGAGCAGTACTTC.

The V and J genes are TRBV5-1 and TRBJ1-5; TRBD1 aligns across 7 bases. CDR1 is SGHRS and CDR2 is YFSETQ in the germline V gene. CDR3 size: 16 residues. The junction had 10 bases not matched to a gene; V was cut back by 0 bases and J by 7 bases. The CDR3 DNA follows: TGCGCCAGCAGCTTGGGAGCCCTAAAGGGGGCCCAGCCCCAGCATTTT. Residues: CASSLGALKGAQPQHF.

J is TRBJ1-3 and V is TRBV3-1 (or the pseudogene TRBV3-2), with D uncertain. Germline V CDR1 and CDR2: LGHDT, YNNKEL (reference sequence). This CDR3 has 15 residues. Trimming removed 0 bases at V and 0 bases at J, with 6 bases between. The CDR3 coding sequence is TGTGCCAGCAGCCAAGATACAGTCTCTGGAAACACCATATATTTT. It yields the protein CASSQDTVSGNTIYF.